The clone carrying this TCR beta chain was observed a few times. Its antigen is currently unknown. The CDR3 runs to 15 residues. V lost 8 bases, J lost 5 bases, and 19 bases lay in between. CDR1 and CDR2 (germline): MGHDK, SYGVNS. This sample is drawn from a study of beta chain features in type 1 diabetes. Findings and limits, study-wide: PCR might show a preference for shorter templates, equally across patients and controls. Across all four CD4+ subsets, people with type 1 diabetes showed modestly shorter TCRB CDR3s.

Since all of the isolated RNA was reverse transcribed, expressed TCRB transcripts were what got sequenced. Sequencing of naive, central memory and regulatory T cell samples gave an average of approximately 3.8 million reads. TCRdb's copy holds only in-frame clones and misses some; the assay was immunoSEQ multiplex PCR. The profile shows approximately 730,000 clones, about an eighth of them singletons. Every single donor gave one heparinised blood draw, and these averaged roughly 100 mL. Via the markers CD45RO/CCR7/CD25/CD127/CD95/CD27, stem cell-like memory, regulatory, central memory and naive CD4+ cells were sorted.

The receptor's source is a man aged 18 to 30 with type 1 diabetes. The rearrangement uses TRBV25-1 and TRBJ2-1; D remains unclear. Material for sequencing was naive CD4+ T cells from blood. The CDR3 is CASRPPGPRDNEQFF. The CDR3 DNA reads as TGTGCCAGCCGCCCCCCGGGCCCTAGGGACAATGAGCAGTTCTTC.